This entry features one TCR beta chain sequence. Antigen: not known. The PCR made use of 60 Vbeta and 13 Jbeta primers. TCRdb's copy holds only in-frame clones and misses some; the assay was immunoSEQ multiplex PCR. The repertoire holds roughly 200,000 clones, with approximately 85% as singletons. The CDR3 spans 14 residues. V was clipped by 2 bases and J by 5 bases, with 13 bases between them. Germline-derived CDR1 and CDR2 are SGHRS and YFSETQ. This record belongs to a study of cytomegalovirus exposure and HLA in healthy donors. Study-wide context: Out of about 190 million T cells, an earlier analysis found some 120 million unique TCR beta sequences in total. General observations from the study: Analysis performed later found more than 15,000 TCR beta sequences associated with HLA alleles at 0.05 false discovery rate. In a later analysis, a missense DCLRE1C variant was linked to TCR beta V- and J-gene trimming.

These donors, healthy bone marrow donors, were studied. The material sequenced was PBMCs. This TCR came from a woman aged 50 to 65 in good health and CMV-seronegative. The V gene is TRBV5-1, the J gene TRBJ1-2; D is undetermined. The CDR3 DNA reads as TGCGCCAGCAGCTTAAGCGGCACAGATTATGGCTACACCTTC. Translating gives CASSLSGTDYGYTF.